This T cell receptor beta chain was sequenced in a study of response to subunit inactivated influenza vaccine (dated by TCRdb to between 2017 and 2018). Background for the entire study: The study used deep quantitative T cell receptor repertoire profiling to track responses to a trivalent subunit inactivated influenza vaccine.

Receptor libraries were prepared by RT-PCR. The run used an Illumina HiSeq 2500. Using fastp trimming at Q25 and MiXCR clonotype assembly, TCRdb reanalyzed the public sequencing data and kept in-frame beta chains. Each entry merges the rows of one CDR3 protein and shows their most common DNA and genes. The sample records approximately 500,000 distinct CDR3 sequences, approximately 22% of which are singletons. Together, the top ten hold approximately 3% of the sample. This clonotype was counted a few times. What this receptor recognizes is not known. Nothing much larger sits one base from this clone, and base qualities are not available. Results and caveats for the whole study, not just this receptor: It was suggested by the authors that each seasonal influenza vaccination may recruit only a limited number of new T cells.

The data also belong to a second study, concerning T cells expressing NK-cell markers. As the second paper documents: 5'RACE template switching, by which a universal primer site and unique molecular identifiers were added, was used to make TCR beta cDNA libraries. Seven to nine donors provided sorted CD3+CD56+NKG2C+, CD3+CD56+NKG2C- and CD3+CD56-NKG2C+ T-cell subsets, whose TCR beta-chain repertoires were profiled. Among the eight sequenced donors, only one was HCMV-seronegative, while the other seven were HCMV-seropositive. To restrict sorting to alphabetaTCR-expressing T cells, an anti-gammadeltaTCR antibody was added in several experiments. In six donors, the dominant CD3+CD56+NKG2C+ clonotypes ranked among the top 10 CD8+ clonotypes, making up 1.0-7.0% of CD8+ T cells. Those dominant clonotypes were again the most abundant among CD3+CD56-NKG2C+ cells in a few donors, at about 25-60.1%. Whether the expanded NKG2C-expressing T cell clones were specific for HCMV antigens was left unclear. The eight sequenced donors were randomly selected healthy volunteers, three men and five women. A commercial ELISA kit detecting HCMV-specific IgG in serum was used to determine HCMV serostatus. Peripheral blood mononuclear cells were isolated from blood by Ficoll density gradient centrifugation. CD4+ and CD8+ T cells were isolated from PBMC by magnetic immunoseparation with Miltenyi isolation kits. Priming for cDNA synthesis came from the TCR beta constant segment, and two successive PCR amplification steps followed. Sequencing of the libraries produced 2 x 150 bp reads on Illumina HiSeq 2000/2500, MiSeq or NextSeq. MIGEC handled demultiplexing of the reads and grouping by UMI, while MiTCR was used to assemble and quantify clonotypes. To exclude erroneous sequences, only TCR cDNA sequences supported by at least two reads were retained. The tcR package was used for downstream repertoire analysis, and clonotypes were matched between fractions using CDR3 nucleotide sequence together with V segment. VDJmatch was used to annotate antigen specificity against VDJdb, with one amino acid substitution allowed in CDR3.

This sample comprised CD4+ T cells sorted from PBMCs, obtained less than 13 days after vaccination. The sequence was collected from a man aged 50 to 60 who received an inactivated influenza vaccine. Donor details come from another sample of the same person, matched by shared clones.

The CDR3 loop reads CAWSPGTNNSPLHF. The bases are TGTGCCTGGAGTCCCGGGACCAATAATTCACCCCTCCACTTT. The V gene is TRBV30 and the J gene is TRBJ1-6, and possibly TRBD1, on 5 matching bases. V loses 2 bases of germline sequence and J loses 5 bases, and the interval between the two ends is 10 bases. Sequences GTSNPN (CDR1) and SVGIG (CDR2) are obtained from the germline V gene (reference sequence). The CDR3, from cysteine to phenylalanine, totals 14 residues. This entry keeps only the CDR3 DNA: 42 bases, framed from base 1.